The 21 T cell receptor beta chains given below trace back to one sample, sequenced in a study of chemoradiotherapy in HPV16-positive cancers. This table comes from immunoSEQ multiplex PCR, and its TCRdb copy is limited to in-frame clones, with some not included. The table lists tens of thousands of clones, approximately 90% of them singletons, with roughly 2% in the top ten. The sequencing used blood, collected from a patient who underwent chemoradiotherapy. The receptors come from a human donor with HPV-associated anogenital cancer.

The chain recombines TRBV19 with TRBJ1-5; TRBD1 matches at 9 bases. The germline CDR1 and CDR2 sequences are LNHDA and SQIVND (reference sequence). Losses at the gene ends were 11 bases for V and 0 bases for J; bases not matched to a gene: 14. The CDR3 length is 17 residues. The DNA of the CDR3 is TGTGCCGGACTCCGGGACAGGGAACCTTATAGCAATCAGCCCCAGCATTTT. Translating gives CAGLRDREPYSNQPQHF.

This rearrangement joins TRBV6-5 to TRBJ2-7; no clear D gene. The V end lost 5 bases, the J end lost 2 bases, and 13 bases lay between the germline ends. CDR1 is MNHEY and CDR2 is SVGAGI in the germline V gene. The CDR3 covers 14 residues. The CDR3 nucleotides are TGTGCCAGCAGTAGTGGAATCGGCCCCTACGAGCAGTACTTC. Encoded protein: CASSSGIGPYEQYF.

The chain uses TRBV7-8 and TRBJ1-2; D not resolved. The CDR3 sequence is 14 residues long. Germline lookup yields CDR1 SGHVS and CDR2 FQNEAQ. The V end lost 1 base, the J end lost 4 bases, and 10 bases lay between the germline ends. The CDR3 bases are TGTGCCAGCAGCTTAGGGTCGGCATCCTATGGCTACACCTTC. The encoded protein is CASSLGSASYGYTF.

The chain has TRBV2 and TRBJ1-5; 7 nucleotides match TRBD1. The trim removed 8 bases at V and 4 bases at J, leaving 14 bases unmatched. The CDR3 contains 16 residues. Germline V gene data show CDR1 as SNHLY and CDR2 as FYNNEI. The CDR3 DNA is TGTGCCAGCGCCCCGCAAGGGGGCCTAAGTAATCAGCCCCAGCATTTT. This gives the protein CASAPQGGLSNQPQHF.

This sequence joins TRBV5-1 and TRBJ1-2; maybe TRBD1 (5 bases). The germline V gene encodes CDR1 SGHRS and CDR2 YFSETQ. The length of the CDR3 is 14 residues. Deletions cut 0 bases from V and 11 bases from J, with 17 bases between. CDR3 region: CASSLDRSVRGYTF. As DNA, the CDR3 is TGCGCCAGCAGCTTGGACAGGTCCGTCAGAGGGTACACCTTC.

This clone was detected only once. The chain carries TRBV15 and TRBJ2-7; no definite D call. The CDR3 sequence is 12 residues long. V was shortened by 0 bases and J by 6 bases, with 6 bases between the two germline ends. Germline V gene sequence: CDR1 LNHNV, CDR2 YYDKDF (reference sequence). CDR3 sequence (DNA): TGTGCCACCAGCAGAGAATCGTCCGAGCAGTACTTC. It translates to CATSRESSEQYF.

J is TRBJ1-2 and V is TRBV10-3; TRBD1 matches 7 bases. CDR3 length: 14 amino acids. CDR1 ENHRY and CDR2 SYGVKD come from the germline V gene. With V trimmed by 4 bases and J by 1 base, 3 bases remained unmatched. This CDR3 is CAISAGTDNYGYTF. The CDR3 DNA is TGTGCCATCAGTGCCGGGACAGATAACTATGGCTACACCTTC.

The sample holds one count of this clone. The chain links TRBV2 to TRBJ2-7; D call uncertain. V lost 6 bases and J 0 bases, leaving 15 bases between the germline ends. CDR1 SNHLY and CDR2 FYNNEI come from the germline V gene. The length of the CDR3 is 15 residues. The CDR3 DNA is TGTGCCAGCAGCCTCAGGATACCTCCCTCCTACGAGCAGTACTTC. It translates to CASSLRIPPSYEQYF.

The J gene is TRBJ1-2, the V gene TRBV7-9; TRBD1 agrees at 10 bases. Trimming at V came to 5 bases and at J to 7 bases, leaving 10 bases not matched to a gene. Germline CDR1 reads SEHNR; CDR2 reads FQNEAQ (reference sequence). This CDR3 spans 15 amino acids. CDR3 nucleotide sequence: TGTGCCAGCAGCGTAGGGACAGGGGCAAAGGTTGGCTACACCTTC. This gives the protein CASSVGTGAKVGYTF.

This clone occurred once. The chain couples TRBV28 to TRBJ2-3, with no clear D. The V end was cut by 3 bases, the J end by 3 bases, with 4 bases between. Per germline, CDR1 MDHEN and CDR2 SYDVKM. The CDR3 spans 12 residues. The CDR3, as DNA: TGTGCCAGCAGTTTGTGGACAGATACGCAGTATTTT. As protein: CASSLWTDTQYF. Full variable domain (remainder filled in from reference TRBV28 and TRBJ2-3): DVKVTQSSRYLVKRTGEKVFLECVQDMDHENMFWYRQDPGLGLRLIYFSYDVKMKEKGDIPEGYSVSREKKERFSLILESASTNQTSMYLCASSLWTDTQYFGPGTRLTVL.

J is TRBJ2-1 and V is TRBV6-4, with TRBD1 as a possible D gene (5 bases). Germline loops: CDR1 MRHNA, CDR2 SNTAGT. V was trimmed by 2 bases and J by 8 bases, leaving 10 bases between them. CDR3 length: 13 residues. In DNA, the CDR3 is TGTGCCAGCAGTGACGAGCAGGGTGATGAGCAGTTCTTC. Translated: CASSDEQGDEQFF.

In its sample, this clone was seen a few times. The same CDR3 also results from other DNA sequences found in this sample. The CDR3 sequence: CASSPAKGGDYGYTF. Written as DNA, the CDR3 is TGTGCCAGCTCACCAGCAAAGGGAGGAGACTATGGCTACACCTTC. The chain recombines TRBV18 with TRBJ1-2; D is ambiguous. The V gene lost 2 bases and the J gene lost 3 bases, with 13 bases spanning the gap. The CDR3 is 15 residues long. Germline lookup yields CDR1 KGHSH and CDR2 LQKENI.

The chain has TRBV18 and TRBJ2-5; TRBD2 is a possible D gene (5 bases). Trimming stripped 6 bases from V and 4 bases from J, with 6 bases between. This CDR3 comprises 11 residues. Germline-derived CDR1 and CDR2 are KGHSH and LQKENI. In DNA form, the CDR3 reads TGTGCCAGCTCCCGGGGAGAGACCCAGTACTTC. Translating it yields CASSRGETQYF.

This clone has only one observation. The J gene is TRBJ1-1, the V gene TRBV6-5, with D tentatively TRBD1 (6 bases). CDR3 length equals 16 residues. Trimming removed 0 bases at V and 1 base at J, with 12 bases between. CDR1 and CDR2 (germline): MNHEY, SVGAGI. For the CDR3, the DNA is TGTGCCAGCAGTTACTCGACAGGCGCAGAGAACACTGAAGCTTTCTTT. Protein product: CASSYSTGAENTEAFF.

This rearrangement joins TRBV6-1 to TRBJ1-6; D is possibly TRBD1 (6 bases). The CDR3 extends over 15 amino acids. Germline V lookup: CDR1 MNHNS, CDR2 SASEGT. With 0 bases removed from V and 9 bases from J, the gap between germline ends came to 12 bases. The CDR3 coding sequence is TGTGCCAGCAGTGAAGCAGGGGGGGGTACTTCACCCCTCCACTTT. It is translated as CASSEAGGGTSPLHF.

The rearrangement joins TRBV6-6 to TRBJ2-5, with 8 bases fitting TRBD1. Per germline, CDR1 MNHNY and CDR2 SVGAGI (reference sequence). V dropped 4 bases and J dropped 5; count of bases not matched to a gene: 6. The CDR3 is 14 residues long. CDR3 residues: CASSWGQARETQYF. For the CDR3, the DNA is TGTGCCAGCAGTTGGGGACAGGCCCGGGAGACCCAGTACTTC.

The CDR3 reads CASSYSGGGEDQPQHF. The CDR3 nucleotides read TGTGCCAGCAGTTACTCGGGCGGGGGCGAGGATCAGCCCCAGCATTTT. The chain recombines TRBV6-6 with TRBJ1-5; a possible D gene is TRBD1 (6 bases). CDR3 length: 16 residues. The germline V and J ends were trimmed by 0 bases and 5 bases, with 14 bases remaining between them. Germline CDR1 and CDR2: MNHNY and SVGAGI (reference sequence).

This chain uses TRBV6-5 with TRBJ2-5, with D perhaps TRBD2 (5 bases). Germline V gene lookup returns CDR1 MNHEY and CDR2 SVGAGI. The CDR3 is 14 residues long. Trimming cost V 4 bases and J 0 bases, with 9 bases left between them. The CDR3 reads CASSFRGYQETQYF. The CDR3, as DNA: TGTGCCAGCAGTTTCCGGGGATACCAAGAGACCCAGTACTTC.

This chain uses TRBV7-2 with TRBJ2-1; D may be TRBD1 (6 bases). The germline CDR1 and CDR2 sequences are SGHTA and FQGNSA. The CDR3 is made up of 15 amino acids. V was trimmed by 2 bases and J by 6 bases, leaving 14 bases between them. The CDR3 loop reads CASSLPEDSLNEQFF. CDR3 sequence (DNA): TGTGCCAGCAGCTTACCGGAGGACAGTCTCAATGAGCAGTTCTTC.

This chain connects TRBV2 to TRBJ2-2; tentative D call: TRBD2 (5 bases). The CDR3 totals 14 residues. V dropped 8 bases and J dropped 1 base, with 11 bases sitting between them. Germline CDR1 SNHLY, CDR2 FYNNEI. For the CDR3, the DNA is TGTGCCAGCCCGGAGGTGGGGAACACCGGGGAGCTGTTTTTT. It is translated as CASPEVGNTGELFF.

V gene TRBV2 combines with J gene TRBJ1-1; D unresolved. Germline CDR1 SNHLY, CDR2 FYNNEI. The CDR3 covers 13 residues. V shed 7 bases and J shed 8 bases, with 17 bases lying between them. The CDR3, as DNA: TGTGCCAGCAATTACAGACCATCTCAAGAAGCTTTCTTT. It is translated as CASNYRPSQEAFF.